This paragraph reports one T cell receptor beta chain. The CDR3 sequence is 16 residues long. Trimming cost V 4 bases and J 5 bases; bases outside gene matches: 5. Germline V gives CDR1 MDHEN, CDR2 SYDVKM. The sample belongs to a study of tumor-infiltrating lymphocytes in primary liver carcinoma. The blood RNA (from unsorted whole blood) was obtained, and germline DNA was also extracted. Constant-region priming of around 500 ng total RNA yielded TCR beta cDNA. ARM-PCR was slightly modified, and three nested multiplex PCR rounds with it gave rise to the TCR beta libraries. The first two PCR rounds used TRBV1-TRBV30 forward primers with a C-beta reverse primer, nine to eleven cycles each. TCRdb redid the calling of the multiplex PCR reads with MiXCR, one entry per CDR3 protein. The repertoire holds about 330,000 distinct CDR3 sequences, with about 65% as singletons.

The chain employs TRBV28 and TRBJ2-1, with 13 bases fitting TRBD2. This receptor was taken from a man between 40 and 49 years old with primary liver carcinoma and hepatitis B virus infection. The source material was peripheral blood. In nucleotides, the CDR3 is TGTGCCAGCAGTTCTCTCGGACTAGCGGGAGACAATGAGCAGTTCTTC. The encoded protein is CASSSLGLAGDNEQFF.